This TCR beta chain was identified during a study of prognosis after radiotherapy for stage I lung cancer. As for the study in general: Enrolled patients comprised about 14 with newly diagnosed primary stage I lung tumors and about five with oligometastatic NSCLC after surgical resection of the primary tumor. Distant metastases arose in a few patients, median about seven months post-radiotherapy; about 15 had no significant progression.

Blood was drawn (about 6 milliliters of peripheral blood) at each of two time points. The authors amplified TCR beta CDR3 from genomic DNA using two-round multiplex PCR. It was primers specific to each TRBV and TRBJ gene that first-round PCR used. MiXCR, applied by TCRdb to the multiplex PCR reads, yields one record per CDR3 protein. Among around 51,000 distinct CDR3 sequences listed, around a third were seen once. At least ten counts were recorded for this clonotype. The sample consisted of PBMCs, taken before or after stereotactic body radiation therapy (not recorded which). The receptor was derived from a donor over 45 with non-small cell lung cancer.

This chain's CDR3 is CASSPPGGALWGYTF. The CDR3, as DNA: TGTGCCAGCAGCCCCCCCGGTGGGGCGCTTTGGGGCTACACCTTC. The J gene is TRBJ1-2, the V gene TRBV5-4, with D possibly being TRBD1 (5 bases). V shed 4 bases and J shed 8 bases, with 21 bases lying between them. This CDR3 is built from 15 residues. Germline assignment: CDR1 SGHNT and CDR2 YYREEE (reference sequence). Supplemented by reference TRBV5-4 and TRBJ1-2, the full variable domain reads ETGVTQSPTHLIKTRGQQVTLRCSSQSGHNTVSWYQQALGQGPQFIFQYYREEENGRGNFPPRFSGLQFPNYSSELNVNALELDDSALYLCASSPPGGALWGYTFGSGTRLTVV.